Listed below are T cell receptor beta chains from one sample, sequenced in a study of blood T cell dynamics during melanoma immunotherapy. TCRdb's copy holds only in-frame clones and misses some; the assay was immunoSEQ multiplex PCR. The data hold about 20,000 clones, with just under 90% observed a single time. The material sequenced was blood, taken from a patient treated with checkpoint blockade. The source is a human donor with melanoma. The CDR3 runs from the conserved cysteine through the conserved F or W. The D gene is left open where the match is weak. Size is omitted from some rows. Given values are once, few, many or a class for expanded clones.

.	TRBV30	.	TRBJ2-7	CAWRDRSSSYEQYF	TGTGCCTGGAGGGACCGAAGTAGCTCCTACGAGCAGTACTTC
TRBD1	TRBV5-6	.	TRBJ2-1	CASLEKTGGNYNEQFF	TGTGCCAGCTTGGAAAAGACAGGGGGCAACTACAATGAGCAGTTCTTC
.	TRBV4-2	.	TRBJ1-5	CASSQDVREQPQHF	TGTGCCAGCAGCCAAGATGTTCGGGAACAGCCCCAGCATTTT
.	TRBV7-3	.	TRBJ2-2	CASSLTVPLGPGELFF	TGTGCCAGCAGCTTAACTGTACCTCTAGGCCCCGGGGAGCTGTTTTTT
.	TRBV11-2	.	TRBJ2-2	CASSLGWQQGGWAGELFF	TGTGCCAGCAGCTTAGGCTGGCAGCAGGGGGGATGGGCCGGGGAGCTGTTTTTT
TRBD2	TRBV5-6	.	TRBJ2-5	CASSRRGRGAQETQYF	TGTGCCAGCAGCCGCCGGGGGCGGGGGGCCCAAGAGACCCAGTACTTC
.	TRBV11-2	once	TRBJ2-7	CASSLLFDRGYEQYF	TGTGCCAGCAGCTTATTGTTCGACAGAGGCTACGAGCAGTACTTC
.	TRBV7-8	.	TRBJ1-5	CASSSPDRFHNQPQHF	TGTGCCAGCAGCTCCCCCGACAGGTTCCACAATCAGCCCCAGCATTTT
.	TRBV28	.	TRBJ2-7	CAIKTGYYEQYF	TGTGCCATCAAAACAGGGTACTACGAGCAGTACTTC
TRBD1	TRBV9	.	TRBJ2-6	CASSVDGTGGTGANVLTF	TGTGCCAGCAGCGTAGATGGGACAGGGGGAACTGGGGCCAACGTCCTGACTTTC
.	TRBV7-9	.	TRBJ2-6	CASSRLSGAGANVLTF	TGTGCCAGCAGCCGACTCTCAGGGGCTGGGGCCAACGTCCTGACTTTC
.	TRBV6-5	.	TRBJ2-7	CATEPGGGRINEQYF	TGTGCCACAGAACCGGGCGGGGGCCGGATCAACGAGCAGTACTTC
TRBD2	TRBV9	.	TRBJ2-1	CASSATGTSGYNEQFF	TGTGCCAGCAGCGCCACCGGGACTAGCGGATACAATGAGCAGTTCTTC
.	TRBV19	.	TRBJ2-7	CASSWTGSYEQYF	TGTGCCAGTAGTTGGACCGGCTCCTACGAGCAGTACTTC
.	TRBV4-2	.	TRBJ1-2	CAFLPGYGYTF	TGTGCCTTCCTTCCTGGGTATGGCTACACCTTC
.	TRBV2	.	TRBJ1-1	CASSDQGSRTEAFF	TGTGCCAGCAGTGATCAGGGCAGTCGGACTGAAGCTTTCTTT
.	TRBV6-5	.	TRBJ2-7	CASSYSRRGTDEQYF	TGTGCCAGCAGTTACTCGCGCCGGGGGACGGACGAGCAGTACTTC
TRBD1	TRBV30	.	TRBJ1-1	CAWEGTGKAFF	TGTGCCTGGGAGGGGACAGGGAAGGCTTTCTTT
.	TRBV6-1	.	TRBJ1-5	CASSWTGGNQPQHF	TGTGCCAGCAGCTGGACGGGGGGCAATCAGCCCCAGCATTTT
.	TRBV14	once	TRBJ2-1	CASSLRTVYNEQFF	TGTGCCAGCAGCCTCCGGACAGTATACAATGAGCAGTTCTTC
.	TRBV19	.	TRBJ1-1	CASSIFRGGGRNTEAFF	TGTGCCAGTAGTATTTTTCGGGGCGGGGGGCGAAACACTGAAGCTTTCTTT
.	TRBV19	.	TRBJ1-1	CASSPDRIGTEAFF	TGTGCCAGCTCCCCTGACAGGATTGGCACTGAAGCTTTCTTT
TRBD1	TRBV27	.	TRBJ2-2	CASSFSGRGLAGELFF	TGTGCCAGCAGTTTTTCGGGAAGGGGGCTCGCCGGGGAGCTGTTTTTT
.	TRBV11-2	.	TRBJ1-2	CASSLVLQAGGYTF	TGTGCCAGCAGCTTAGTCCTCCAGGCCGGAGGCTACACCTTC